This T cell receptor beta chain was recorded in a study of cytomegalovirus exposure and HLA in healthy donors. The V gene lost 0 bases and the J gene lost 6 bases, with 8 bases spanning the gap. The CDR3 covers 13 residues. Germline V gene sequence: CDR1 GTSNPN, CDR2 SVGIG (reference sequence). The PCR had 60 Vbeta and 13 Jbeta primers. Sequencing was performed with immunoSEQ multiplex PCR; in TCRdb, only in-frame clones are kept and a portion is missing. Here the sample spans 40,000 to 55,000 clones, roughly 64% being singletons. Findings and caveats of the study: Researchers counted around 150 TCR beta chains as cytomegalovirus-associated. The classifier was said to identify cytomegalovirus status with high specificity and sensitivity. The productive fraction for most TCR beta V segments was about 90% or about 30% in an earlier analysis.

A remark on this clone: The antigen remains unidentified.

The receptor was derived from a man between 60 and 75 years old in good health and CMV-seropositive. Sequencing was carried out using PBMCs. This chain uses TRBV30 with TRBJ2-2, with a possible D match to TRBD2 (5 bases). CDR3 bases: TGTGCCTGGAGTGTCCGGGATGCCGGGGAGCTGTTTTTT. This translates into CAWSVRDAGELFF. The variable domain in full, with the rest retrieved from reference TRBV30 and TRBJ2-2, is SQTIHQWPATLVQPVGSPLSLECTVEGTSNPNLYWYRQAAGRGLQLLFYSVGIGQISSEVPQNLSASRPQDRQFILSSKKLLLSDSGFYLCAWSVRDAGELFFGEGSRLTVL.